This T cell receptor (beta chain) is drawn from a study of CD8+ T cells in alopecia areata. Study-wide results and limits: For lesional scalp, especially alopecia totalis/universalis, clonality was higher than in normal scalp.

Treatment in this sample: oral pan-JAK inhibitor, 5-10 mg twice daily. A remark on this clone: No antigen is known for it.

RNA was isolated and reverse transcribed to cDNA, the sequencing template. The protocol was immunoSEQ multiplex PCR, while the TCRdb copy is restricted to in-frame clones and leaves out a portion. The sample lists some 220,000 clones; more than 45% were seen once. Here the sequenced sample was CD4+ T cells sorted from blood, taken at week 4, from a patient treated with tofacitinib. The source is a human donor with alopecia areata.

DNA of the CDR3: TGTGCCTGGAGTGTCTCCAACAGCAATCAGCCCCAGCATTTT. Residues: CAWSVSNSNQPQHF. The V and J genes are TRBV30 and TRBJ1-5; D not certain. The CDR3 totals 14 residues. Germline CDR1 GTSNPN, CDR2 SVGIG (reference sequence). Between the trimmed V and J ends, which lost 0 bases and 1 base, there was a span of 7 bases.